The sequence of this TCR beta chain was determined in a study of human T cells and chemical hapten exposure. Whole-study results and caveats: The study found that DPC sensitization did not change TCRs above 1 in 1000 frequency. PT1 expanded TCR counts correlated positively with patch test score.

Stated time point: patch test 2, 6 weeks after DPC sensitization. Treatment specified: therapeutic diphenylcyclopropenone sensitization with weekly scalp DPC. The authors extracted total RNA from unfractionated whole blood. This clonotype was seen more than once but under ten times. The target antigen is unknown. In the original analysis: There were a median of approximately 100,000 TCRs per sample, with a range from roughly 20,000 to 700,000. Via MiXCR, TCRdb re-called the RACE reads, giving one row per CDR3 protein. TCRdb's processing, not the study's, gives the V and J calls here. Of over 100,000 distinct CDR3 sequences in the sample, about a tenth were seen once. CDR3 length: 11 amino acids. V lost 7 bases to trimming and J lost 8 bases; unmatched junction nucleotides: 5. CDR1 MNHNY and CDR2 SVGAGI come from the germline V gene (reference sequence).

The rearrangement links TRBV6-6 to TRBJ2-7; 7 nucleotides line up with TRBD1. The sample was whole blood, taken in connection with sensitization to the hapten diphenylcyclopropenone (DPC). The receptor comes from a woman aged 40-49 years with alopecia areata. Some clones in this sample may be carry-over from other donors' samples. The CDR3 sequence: CASKGDSQQYF. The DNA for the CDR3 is TGTGCCAGCAAAGGGGACAGCCAGCAGTACTTC.